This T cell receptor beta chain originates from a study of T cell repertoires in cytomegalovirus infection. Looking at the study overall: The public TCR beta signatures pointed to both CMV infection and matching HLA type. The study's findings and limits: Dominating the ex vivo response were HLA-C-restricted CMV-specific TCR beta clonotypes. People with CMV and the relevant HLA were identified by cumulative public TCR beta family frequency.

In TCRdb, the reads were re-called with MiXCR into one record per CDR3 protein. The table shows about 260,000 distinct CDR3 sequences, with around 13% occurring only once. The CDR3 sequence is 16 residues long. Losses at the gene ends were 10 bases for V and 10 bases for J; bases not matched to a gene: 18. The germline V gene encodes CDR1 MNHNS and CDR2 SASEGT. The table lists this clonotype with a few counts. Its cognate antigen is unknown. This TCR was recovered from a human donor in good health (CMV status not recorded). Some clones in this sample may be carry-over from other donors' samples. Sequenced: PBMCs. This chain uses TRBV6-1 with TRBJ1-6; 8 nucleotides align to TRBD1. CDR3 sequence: CATDPRGGTGGSPLHF. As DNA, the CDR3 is TGTGCCACTGATCCGAGGGGTGGAACAGGGGGATCACCCCTCCACTTT.